This T cell receptor beta chain was retrieved from a study of T cell repertoires in cytomegalovirus infection. Turning to the study itself: Public signatures in TCR beta pointed to CMV infection and matching HLA type.

Turning to this clonotype: The antigen is not known.

V lost 6 bases to trimming and J lost 5 bases; unmatched junction nucleotides: 4. The CDR3 has 14 amino acids. Per germline, CDR1 SGDLS and CDR2 YYNGEE. Study-wide results and limits: Based on cumulative public TCR beta family frequency, carriers of CMV plus the relevant HLA were identified. The response measured ex vivo was dominated by TCR beta clonotypes (HLA-C-restricted and CMV-specific).

In TCRdb, the reads were re-called with MiXCR into one record per CDR3 protein. The table includes 310,000 or so distinct CDR3 sequences, over 20% detected once. Source material: PBMCs. The sequence came from a human donor in good health (CMV status not recorded). Some clones in this sample may be carry-over from other donors' samples. The rearrangement links TRBV9 to TRBJ2-1, with 11 bases lining up with TRBD1. The CDR3, as DNA: TGTGCCAGCACCGGGACAGGGGGGCACAATGAGCAGTTCTTC. Protein sequence: CASTGTGGHNEQFF. The whole variable domain, remainder taken from reference TRBV9 and TRBJ2-1, is DSGVTQTPKHLITATGQRVTLRCSPRSGDLSVYWYQQSLDQGLQFLIQYYNGEERAKGNILERFSAQQFPDLHSELNLSSLELGDSALYFCASTGTGGHNEQFFGPGTRLTVL.